The 15 T cell receptor beta chains reported below all come from one sample, sequenced in a study of response to subunit inactivated influenza vaccine. Using its own MiXCR run on the RT-PCR reads, TCRdb lists one record per CDR3 protein. This table has roughly 700,000 distinct CDR3 sequences, approximately 15% appearing once. Material: PBMCs from blood, obtained around two weeks before vaccination. The origin of the receptors is a man aged 45-65 years who received an inactivated influenza vaccine.

The gene calls are TRBV29-1 and TRBJ2-7; D is perhaps TRBD1 (6 bases). Germline V gene sequence: CDR1 SQVTM, CDR2 ANQGSEA. The CDR3 is made up of 13 amino acids. V dropped 7 bases and J dropped 2 bases, with 15 bases sitting between them. The CDR3 sequence: CSAKPGHTYEQYF. CDR3 coding DNA: TGCAGCGCTAAGCCGGGACATACCTACGAGCAGTACTTC.

In its sample, this clonotype was seen many times. The junction differs from germline at one of its ends, possibly a read error. V gene TRBV5-1 combines with J gene TRBJ2-2; 8 bases align to TRBD1. CDR1 and CDR2 from the germline V gene are SGHRS and YFSETQ. The length of the CDR3 is 15 residues. As DNA, the CDR3 is TGTGCCAGCAGCTCCGGGACAGGAAACACCGGGGAGCTGTTTTTT. This sequence encodes CASSSGTGNTGELFF. The full variable domain, completed using reference TRBV5-1 and TRBJ2-2, is KAGVTQTPRYLIKTRGQQVTLSCSPISGHRSVSWYQQTPGQGLQFLFEYFSETQRNKGNFPGRFSGRQFSNSRSEMNVSTLELGDSALYLCASSSGTGNTGELFFGEGSRLTVL.

V usage is TRBV12-3 or TRBV12-4 and J usage is TRBJ1-2, with 7 bases identical to TRBD1. V shed 6 bases, J shed 8 bases, and the junction held 9 bases outside the gene matches. The CDR3 sequence is 13 residues long. Here the CDR3 reads CASRSATGLGYTF. The CDR3 DNA follows: TGTGCCAGCAGATCAGCGACAGGGTTAGGCTACACCTTC.

This clonotype was observed at least ten times. CDR3 loop: CASSLGQSGQAFF. In nucleotides, the CDR3 is TGCGCCAGCAGCTTGGGACAGTCGGGGCAAGCTTTCTTT. The V gene is TRBV5-1, the J gene TRBJ1-1; a weak D match, TRBD1 (5 bases). Germline CDR1 reads SGHRS; CDR2 reads YFSETQ. The length of the CDR3 is 13 residues. V shed 0 bases and J shed 9 bases, with 12 bases lying between them.

The chain recombines TRBV4-1 with TRBJ2-2; either TRBD1 or TRBD2 may supply D (5 bases each). CDR1 is MGHRA, CDR2 YSYEKL, per germline. V lost 0 bases to trimming and J lost 5 bases, with 13 bases between them. The CDR3 runs 16 residues. The CDR3 DNA reads TGCGCCAGCAGCCAAGAATCGGGGCTCCCGACCGGGGAGCTGTTTTTT. Translated: CASSQESGLPTGELFF.

This chain uses TRBV7-8 with TRBJ1-1; TRBD1 agrees at 9 bases. Looked up from germline, CDR1 is SGHVS and CDR2 is FQNEAQ. The CDR3 length is 18 residues. V was clipped by 4 bases and J by 1 base; unmatched bases: 13. The CDR3 coding sequence is TGTGCCAGCAGCTCCAACGGACAGGGGTACTTTAGGAACACTGAAGCTTTCTTT. Protein: CASSSNGQGYFRNTEAFF.

The V and J genes are TRBV30 and TRBJ2-7, with D maybe TRBD1 (6 bases). V lost 6 bases and J lost 1, with 13 bases in between. Germline lookup yields CDR1 GTSNPN and CDR2 SVGIG (reference sequence). This CDR3 is 13 amino acids long. Written as DNA, the CDR3 is TGTGCCTGCCCCGGACAGAAATCCTACGAGCAGTACTTC. Its protein product is CACPGQKSYEQYF.

The rearrangement links TRBV10-3 to TRBJ2-2; D is uncertain. Trimming removed 3 bases at V and 2 bases at J, with 7 bases between. Germline CDR1 ENHRY, CDR2 SYGVKD. The CDR3 contains 14 residues. Here the CDR3 reads CAISEQTNTGELFF. The CDR3 region has the DNA TGTGCCATCAGTGAACAAACTAACACCGGGGAGCTGTTTTTT.

The chain has TRBV5-6 and TRBJ2-7, with 9 bases that match TRBD1. The germline gives CDR1 SGHDT, CDR2 YYEEEE. The CDR3 spans 15 residues. V gave up 4 bases and J gave up 1 base; unmatched junction bases: 6. As DNA, the CDR3 is TGTGCCAGCAGCGTACCGGGACAGGGATCCTACGAGCAGTACTTC. Residues: CASSVPGQGSYEQYF.

This clonotype came up a few times. The rearrangement links TRBV25-1 to TRBJ2-7; D gene uncertain. V gave up 6 bases and J gave up 3 bases, with 9 bases separating them. This CDR3 is built from 12 residues. Germline CDR1 reads MGHDK; CDR2 reads SYGVNS. CDR3 coding DNA: TGTGCCAGCAGCCGAATGGACTACGAGCAGTACTTC. Its translation: CASSRMDYEQYF.

This clonotype was picked up a small number of times. The chain employs TRBV7-9 and TRBJ2-3; D unclear. This CDR3 region has 14 residues. Trimming shortened V by 3 bases and J by 1 base, and 8 bases separated the two germline ends. CDR1 is SEHNR and CDR2 is FQNEAQ in the germline V gene (reference sequence). The CDR3: CASSFRQGTDTQYF. The CDR3 region has the DNA TGTGCCAGCAGCTTCCGGCAGGGCACAGATACGCAGTATTTT.

The table lists this clonotype with many counts. The J gene is TRBJ2-3, the V gene TRBV4-2, with D tentatively TRBD1 (5 bases). The CDR3 runs to 16 residues. V lost 0 bases to trimming and J lost 1 base, with 11 bases between them. Germline values: CDR1 LGHNA, CDR2 YNFKEQ. The DNA of the CDR3 is TGTGCCAGCAGCCAAGATGTGGGGCTGGGCACAGATACGCAGTATTTT. This sequence encodes CASSQDVGLGTDTQYF.

This clonotype has a handful of counts. The gene calls are TRBV4-2 and TRBJ2-1; D is unresolved. The V end lost 0 bases, the J end lost 5 bases, and 8 bases lay between the germline ends. CDR1 is LGHNA, CDR2 YNFKEQ, per germline. CDR3 size: 14 residues. The CDR3 nucleotides read TGTGCCAGCAGCCAAGATTGGCTAGACAATGAGCAGTTCTTC. Translation: CASSQDWLDNEQFF.

This clonotype was observed at least ten times. This rearrangement joins TRBV29-1 to TRBJ1-5; TRBD1 is a possible D gene (5 bases). The V and J ends lost 7 bases and 5 bases respectively, with 12 bases between them. The germline V gene has CDR1 SQVTM and CDR2 ANQGSEA. The CDR3 runs 12 residues. CDR3 sequence reads: CSAGNLDQPQHF. CDR3 bases: TGCAGCGCAGGGAATCTAGATCAGCCCCAGCATTTT. The full variable domain, with the rest looked up from reference TRBV29-1 and TRBJ1-5, is SAVISQKPSRDICQRGTSLTIQCQVDSQVTMMFWYRQQPGQSLTLIATANQGSEATYESGFVIDKFPISRPNLTFSTLTVSNMSPEDSSIYLCSAGNLDQPQHFGDGTRLSIL.

The chain combines TRBV5-1 with TRBJ1-4, with 10 nucleotides matching TRBD1. In germline, CDR1 is SGHRS, CDR2 YFSETQ. The V and J ends lost 2 bases and 4 bases, in that order; junction bases with no gene match: 2. This CDR3 region has 15 residues. CDR3 coding DNA: TGCGCCAGCAGCTTACGGACAGGGGGTAATGAAAAACTGTTTTTT. Protein sequence: CASSLRTGGNEKLFF.